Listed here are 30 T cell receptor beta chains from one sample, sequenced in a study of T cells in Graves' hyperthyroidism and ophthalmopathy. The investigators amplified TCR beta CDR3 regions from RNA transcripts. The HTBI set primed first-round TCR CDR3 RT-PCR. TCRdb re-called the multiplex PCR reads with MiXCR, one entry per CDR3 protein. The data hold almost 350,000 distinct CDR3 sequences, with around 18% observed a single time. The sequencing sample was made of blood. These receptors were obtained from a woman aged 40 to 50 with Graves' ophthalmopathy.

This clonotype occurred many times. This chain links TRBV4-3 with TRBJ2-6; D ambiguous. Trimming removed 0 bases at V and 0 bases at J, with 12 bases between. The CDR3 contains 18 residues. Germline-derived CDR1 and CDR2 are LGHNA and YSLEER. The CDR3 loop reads CASSQDWTDPSGANVLTF. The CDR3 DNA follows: TGCGCCAGCAGCCAAGATTGGACGGACCCCTCTGGGGCCAACGTCCTGACTTTC.

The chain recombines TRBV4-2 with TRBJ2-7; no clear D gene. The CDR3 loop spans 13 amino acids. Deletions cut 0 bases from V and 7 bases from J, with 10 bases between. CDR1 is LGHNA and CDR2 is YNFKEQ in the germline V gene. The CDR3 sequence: CASSQEVSWEQYF. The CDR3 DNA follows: TGTGCCAGCAGCCAAGAAGTGTCCTGGGAGCAGTACTTC.

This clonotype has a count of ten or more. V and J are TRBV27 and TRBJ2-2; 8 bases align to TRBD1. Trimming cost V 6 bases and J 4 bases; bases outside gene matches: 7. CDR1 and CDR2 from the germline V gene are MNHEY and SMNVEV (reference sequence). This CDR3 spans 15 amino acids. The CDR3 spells CASREGQGITGELFF. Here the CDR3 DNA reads TGTGCCAGCAGGGAAGGACAGGGCATCACCGGGGAGCTGTTTTTT.

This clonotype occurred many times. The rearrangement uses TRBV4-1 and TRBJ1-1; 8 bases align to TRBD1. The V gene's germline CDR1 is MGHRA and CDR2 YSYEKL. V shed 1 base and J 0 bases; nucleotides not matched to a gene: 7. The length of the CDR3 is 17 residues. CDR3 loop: CASSQAQGAGMNTEAFF. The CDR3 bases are TGCGCCAGCAGCCAAGCTCAGGGGGCGGGCATGAACACTGAAGCTTTCTTT.

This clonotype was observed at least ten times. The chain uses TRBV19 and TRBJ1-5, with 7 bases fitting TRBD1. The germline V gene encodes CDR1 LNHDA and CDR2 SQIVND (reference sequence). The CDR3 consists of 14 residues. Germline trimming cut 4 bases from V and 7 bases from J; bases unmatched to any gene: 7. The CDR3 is CASSRDRVQQPQHF. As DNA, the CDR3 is TGTGCCAGTAGTAGAGACAGGGTACAGCAGCCCCAGCATTTT. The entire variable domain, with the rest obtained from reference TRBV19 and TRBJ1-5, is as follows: DGGITQSPKYLFRKEGQNVTLSCEQNLNHDAMYWYRQDPGQGLRLIYYSQIVNDFQKGDIAEGYSVSREKKESFPLTVTSAQKNPTAFYLCASSRDRVQQPQHFGDGTRLSIL.

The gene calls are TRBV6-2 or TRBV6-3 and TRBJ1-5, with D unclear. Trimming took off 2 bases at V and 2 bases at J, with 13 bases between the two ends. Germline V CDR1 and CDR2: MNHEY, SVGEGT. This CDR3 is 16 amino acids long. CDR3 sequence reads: CASSYLGIGRNQPQHF. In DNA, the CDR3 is TGTGCCAGCAGTTACCTGGGAATCGGGCGCAATCAGCCCCAGCATTTT.

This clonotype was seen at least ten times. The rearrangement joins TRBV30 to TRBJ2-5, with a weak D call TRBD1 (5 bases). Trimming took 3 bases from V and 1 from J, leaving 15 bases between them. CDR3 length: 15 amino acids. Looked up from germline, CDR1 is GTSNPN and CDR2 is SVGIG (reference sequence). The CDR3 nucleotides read TGTGCCTGGAGCCCCAATCGACAGTCCCAAGAGACCCAGTACTTC. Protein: CAWSPNRQSQETQYF. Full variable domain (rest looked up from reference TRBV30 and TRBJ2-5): SQTIHQWPATLVQPVGSPLSLECTVEGTSNPNLYWYRQAAGRGLQLLFYSVGIGQISSEVPQNLSASRPQDRQFILSSKKLLLSDSGFYLCAWSPNRQSQETQYFGPGTRLLVL.

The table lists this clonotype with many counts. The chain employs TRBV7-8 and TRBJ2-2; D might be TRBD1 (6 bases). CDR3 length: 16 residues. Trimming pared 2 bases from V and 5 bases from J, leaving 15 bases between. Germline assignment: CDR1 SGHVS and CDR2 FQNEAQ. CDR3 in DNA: TGTGCCAGCAGCTTATATGGGCAGGGGTGGACCGGGGAGCTGTTTTTT. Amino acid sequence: CASSLYGQGWTGELFF.

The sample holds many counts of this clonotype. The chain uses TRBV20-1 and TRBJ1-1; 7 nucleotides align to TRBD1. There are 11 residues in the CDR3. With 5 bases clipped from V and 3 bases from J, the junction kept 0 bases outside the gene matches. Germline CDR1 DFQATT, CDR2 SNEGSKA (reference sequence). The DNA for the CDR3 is TGCAGTGCTGACAGGGACACTGAAGCTTTCTTT. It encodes CSADRDTEAFF.

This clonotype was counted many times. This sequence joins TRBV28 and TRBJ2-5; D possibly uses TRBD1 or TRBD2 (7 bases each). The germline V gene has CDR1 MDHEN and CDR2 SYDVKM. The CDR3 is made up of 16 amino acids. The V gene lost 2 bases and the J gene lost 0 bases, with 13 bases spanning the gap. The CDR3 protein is CASSLMQGGNQETQYF. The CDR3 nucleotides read TGTGCCAGCAGTTTAATGCAGGGGGGGAACCAAGAGACCCAGTACTTC.

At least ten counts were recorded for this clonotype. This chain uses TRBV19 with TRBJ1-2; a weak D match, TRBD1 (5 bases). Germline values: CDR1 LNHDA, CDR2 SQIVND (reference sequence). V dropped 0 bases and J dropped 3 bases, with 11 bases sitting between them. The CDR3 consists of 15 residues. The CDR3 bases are TGTGCCAGTAGTATAGATGTTTCGGGGGACTATGGCTACACCTTC. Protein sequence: CASSIDVSGDYGYTF.

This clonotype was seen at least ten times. The CDR3 nucleotides are TGTGCCAGCAGCCGGACTAGCGGGAGTCCCGGGGAGCTGTTTTTT. Protein: CASSRTSGSPGELFF. The chain uses TRBV7-2 and TRBJ2-2; 13 nucleotides line up with TRBD2. In germline, CDR1 is SGHTA, CDR2 FQGNSA. J was trimmed by 6 bases and V by 5 bases; bases with no gene match: 3. The CDR3 totals 15 residues.

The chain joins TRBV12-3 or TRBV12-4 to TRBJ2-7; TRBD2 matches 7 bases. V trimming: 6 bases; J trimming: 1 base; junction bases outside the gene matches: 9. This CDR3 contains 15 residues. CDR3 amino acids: CASSKGEGWSYEQYF. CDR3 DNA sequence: TGTGCCAGCAGCAAAGGGGAGGGCTGGTCCTACGAGCAGTACTTC.

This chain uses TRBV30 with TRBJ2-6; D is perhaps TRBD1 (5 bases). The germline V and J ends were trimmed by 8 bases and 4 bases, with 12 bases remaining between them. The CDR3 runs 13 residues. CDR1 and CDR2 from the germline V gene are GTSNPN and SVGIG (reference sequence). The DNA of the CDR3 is TGTGCCGGCAGGGCATCGGGGGCCAACGTCCTGACTTTC. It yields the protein CAGRASGANVLTF.

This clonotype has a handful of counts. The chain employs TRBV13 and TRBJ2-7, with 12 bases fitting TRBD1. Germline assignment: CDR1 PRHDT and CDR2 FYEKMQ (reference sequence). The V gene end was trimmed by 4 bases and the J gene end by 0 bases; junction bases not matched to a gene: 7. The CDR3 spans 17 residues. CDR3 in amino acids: CASSSPGQGASSYEQYF. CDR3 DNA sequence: TGTGCCAGCAGCTCTCCGGGACAGGGGGCGAGCTCCTACGAGCAGTACTTC.

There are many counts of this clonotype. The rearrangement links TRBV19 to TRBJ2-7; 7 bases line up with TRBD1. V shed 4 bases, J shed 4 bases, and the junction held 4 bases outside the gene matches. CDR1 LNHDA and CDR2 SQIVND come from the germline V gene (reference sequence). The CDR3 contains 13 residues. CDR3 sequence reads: CASSRGTDYEQYF. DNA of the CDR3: TGTGCCAGTAGTAGAGGGACAGATTACGAGCAGTACTTC.

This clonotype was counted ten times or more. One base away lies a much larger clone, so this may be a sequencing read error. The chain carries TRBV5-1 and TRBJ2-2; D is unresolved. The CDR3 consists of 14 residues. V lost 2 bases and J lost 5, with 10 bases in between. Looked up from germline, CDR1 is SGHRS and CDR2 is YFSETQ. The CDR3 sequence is CASSLAKRTGELFF. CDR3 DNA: TGCGCCAGCAGCTTAGCAAAGAGGACCGGGGAGCTGTTTTTT.

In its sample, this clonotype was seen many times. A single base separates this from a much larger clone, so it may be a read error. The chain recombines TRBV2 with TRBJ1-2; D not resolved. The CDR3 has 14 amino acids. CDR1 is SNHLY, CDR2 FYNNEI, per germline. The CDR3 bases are TGTGCCACGTTATCCACAACCTCTAACTATGGCTACATCTTC. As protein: CATLSTTSNYGYIF.

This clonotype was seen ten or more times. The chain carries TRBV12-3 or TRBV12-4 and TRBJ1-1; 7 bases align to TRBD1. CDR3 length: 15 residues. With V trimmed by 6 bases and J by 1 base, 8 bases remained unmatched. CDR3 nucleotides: TGTGCCAGCAGCGACAGGGTACGGTCGAACACTGAAGCTTTCTTT. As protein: CASSDRVRSNTEAFF.

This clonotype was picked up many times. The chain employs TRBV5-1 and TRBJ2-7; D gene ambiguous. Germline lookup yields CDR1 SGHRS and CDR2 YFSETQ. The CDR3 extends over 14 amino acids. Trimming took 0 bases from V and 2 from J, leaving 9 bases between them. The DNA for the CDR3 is TGCGCCAGCAGCTTGGATAGGGATGCCTACGAGCAGTACTTC. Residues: CASSLDRDAYEQYF.

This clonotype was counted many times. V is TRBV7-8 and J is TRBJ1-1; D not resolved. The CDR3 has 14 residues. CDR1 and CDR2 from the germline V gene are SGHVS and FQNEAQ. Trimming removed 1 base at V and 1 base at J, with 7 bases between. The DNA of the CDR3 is TGTGCCAGCAGCTTAGGGACTGAGAACACTGAAGCTTTCTTT. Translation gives CASSLGTENTEAFF.

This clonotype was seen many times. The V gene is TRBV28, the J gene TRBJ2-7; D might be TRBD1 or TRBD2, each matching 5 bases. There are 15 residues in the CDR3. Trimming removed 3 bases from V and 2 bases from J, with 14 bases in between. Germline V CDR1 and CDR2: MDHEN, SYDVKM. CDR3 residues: CASSFERGAAYEQYF. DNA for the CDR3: TGTGCCAGCAGTTTTGAACGAGGGGCCGCCTACGAGCAGTACTTC. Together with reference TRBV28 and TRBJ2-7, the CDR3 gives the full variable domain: DVKVTQSSRYLVKRTGEKVFLECVQDMDHENMFWYRQDPGLGLRLIYFSYDVKMKEKGDIPEGYSVSREKKERFSLILESASTNQTSMYLCASSFERGAAYEQYFGPGTRLTVT.

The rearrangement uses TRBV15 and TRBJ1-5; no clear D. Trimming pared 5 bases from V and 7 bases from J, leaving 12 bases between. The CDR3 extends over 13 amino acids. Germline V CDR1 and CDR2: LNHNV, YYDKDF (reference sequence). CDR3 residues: CATSVVGGQPQHF. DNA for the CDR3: TGTGCCACCAGCGTGGTAGGCGGACAGCCCCAGCATTTT.

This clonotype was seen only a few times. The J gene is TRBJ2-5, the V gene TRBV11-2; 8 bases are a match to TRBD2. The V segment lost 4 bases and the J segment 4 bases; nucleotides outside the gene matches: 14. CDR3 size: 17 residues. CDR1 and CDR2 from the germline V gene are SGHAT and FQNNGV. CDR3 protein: CASSSHWSGGSGETQYF. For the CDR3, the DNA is TGTGCCAGCAGCTCACACTGGTCGGGAGGGAGCGGAGAGACCCAGTACTTC.

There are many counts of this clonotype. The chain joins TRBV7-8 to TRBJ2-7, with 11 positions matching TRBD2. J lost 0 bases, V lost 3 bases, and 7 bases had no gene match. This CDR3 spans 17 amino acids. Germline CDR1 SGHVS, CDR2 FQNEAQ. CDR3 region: CASSFKRLAGPSYEQYF. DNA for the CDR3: TGTGCCAGCAGCTTCAAGAGACTAGCGGGACCCTCCTACGAGCAGTACTTC.

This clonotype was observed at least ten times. The CDR3, as DNA: TGTGCCAGCAGGGCCGGCCGCGGGACAATATCGGGGACCCAGTACTTC. Protein sequence: CASRAGRGTISGTQYF. The chain is built from TRBV2 and TRBJ2-5; D may be TRBD1 or TRBD2 (6 bases each). The germline V gene encodes CDR1 SNHLY and CDR2 FYNNEI. This CDR3 is 16 amino acids long. V was cut by 6 bases and J by 7 bases, with 24 bases left in between.

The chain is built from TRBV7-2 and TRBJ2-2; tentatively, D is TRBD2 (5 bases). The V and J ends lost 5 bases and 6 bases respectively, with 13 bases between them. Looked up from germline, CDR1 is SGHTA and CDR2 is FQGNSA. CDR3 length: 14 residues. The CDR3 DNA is TGTGCCAGCAGCGGGTCCGGGGTTGCCGGGGAGCTGTTTTTT. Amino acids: CASSGSGVAGELFF.

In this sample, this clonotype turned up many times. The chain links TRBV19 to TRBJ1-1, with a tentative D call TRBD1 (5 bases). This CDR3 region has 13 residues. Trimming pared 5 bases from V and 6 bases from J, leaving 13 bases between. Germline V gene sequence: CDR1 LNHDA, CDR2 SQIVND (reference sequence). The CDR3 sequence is CASSPPIGAEAFF. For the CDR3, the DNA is TGTGCCAGTAGTCCTCCCATAGGGGCTGAAGCTTTCTTT.

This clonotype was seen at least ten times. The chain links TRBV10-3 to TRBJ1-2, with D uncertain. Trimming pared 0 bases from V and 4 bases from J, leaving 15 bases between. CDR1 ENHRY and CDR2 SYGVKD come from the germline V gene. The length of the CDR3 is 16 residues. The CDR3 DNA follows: TGTGCCATCAGTGAGTCTCTGAGTACCCGATTCTATGGCTACACCTTC. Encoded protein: CAISESLSTRFYGYTF.

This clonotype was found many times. CDR3 sequence reads: CAIRGGIPTGELFF. DNA for the CDR3: TGTGCCATCAGAGGGGGCATCCCTACCGGGGAGCTGTTTTTT. This chain connects TRBV10-3 to TRBJ2-2, with 7 bases fitting TRBD1. V dropped 6 bases and J dropped 5; count of bases not matched to a gene: 6. The V gene's germline CDR1 is ENHRY and CDR2 SYGVKD. The CDR3 length is 14 residues.